The 19 T cell receptor beta chains given below trace back to one sample, sequenced in a study of post-analysis software for immune sequencing data. Antigens of these TCRs are unknown. Study results and limitations: In patients, about 5 TRBV segments were more frequent than in controls, with TRBV5-6, TRBV5-1 and TRBV20-1 among them.

Carried by the TCR beta cDNA libraries were unique molecular identifiers. TCRdb re-derived calls from the PCR reads in MiXCR, one entry per CDR3 protein. The sample holds about 500,000 distinct CDR3 sequences, around 40% seen once. The material sequenced was blood. Source of these receptors: a girl under 18 with multiple sclerosis.

In this sample, this clonotype turned up a few times. This sequence joins TRBV4-3 and TRBJ1-5, with D unclear. Germline CDR1 reads LGHNA; CDR2 reads YSLEER. The CDR3 has 15 amino acids. V was shortened by 0 bases and J by 7 bases, with 13 bases between the two germline ends. Written as DNA, the CDR3 is TGCGCCAGCAGCCAAGATAACTTGGCAAGGCAGCCCCAGCATTTT. It is translated as CASSQDNLARQPQHF.

This clonotype was observed a few times. The chain combines TRBV6-1 with TRBJ2-4; TRBD1 might be the D (7 bases). The last part of the DNA fits TRBJ2-7 better; the J call may be wrong. This CDR3 is built from 14 residues. From germline, CDR1 is MNHNS and CDR2 SASEGT. CDR3 coding DNA: TGTGCCAGCAGTGGCGGGACAGCGGTCTACGAGCAGTACTTC. Protein: CASSGGTAVYEQYF.

The rearrangement uses TRBV3-1 and TRBJ2-5; no clear D gene. Per germline, CDR1 LGHDT and CDR2 YNNKEL (reference sequence). This CDR3 comprises 12 residues. With 3 bases removed from V and 3 bases from J, the gap between germline ends came to 5 bases. The CDR3 nucleotides are TGTGCCAGCAGCCAGACCGAAGAGACCCAGTACTTC. Amino acids: CASSQTEETQYF.

V is TRBV10-3 and J is TRBJ2-7, with 7 bases that match TRBD2. This CDR3 region has 18 residues. Trimming removed 0 bases from V and 0 bases from J; junction bases left unmatched: 11. From germline, CDR1 is ENHRY and CDR2 SYGVKD. For the CDR3, the DNA is TGTGCCATCAGTGAGTCGTGGCGGGAGCAGGTCTTCTCCTACGAGCAGTACTTC. Its protein product is CAISESWREQVFSYEQYF.

J is TRBJ1-6 and V is TRBV20-1; D is ambiguous. This CDR3 comprises 14 residues. Germline CDR1 reads DFQATT; CDR2 reads SNEGSKA (reference sequence). Trimming took 3 bases from V and 5 from J, leaving 11 bases between them. CDR3 nucleotide sequence: TGCAGTGCTAGGACCCCGGTGGATAATTCACCCCTCCACTTT. Amino acids: CSARTPVDNSPLHF.

V usage is TRBV5-6 and J usage is TRBJ2-7; TRBD1 agrees at 12 bases. Germline-derived CDR1 and CDR2 are SGHDT and YYEEEE. With V trimmed by 4 bases and J by 2 bases, 13 bases remained unmatched. CDR3 length: 18 residues. DNA for the CDR3: TGTGCCAGCAGCCGGGGGACAGGGGGCGTCCTGGCCCCCTACGAGCAGTACTTC. Translation gives CASSRGTGGVLAPYEQYF.

The J gene is TRBJ2-5, the V gene TRBV20-1; the D is unclear. The J call may be mistaken, given a closer DNA end match to TRBJ2-7. Germline loops: CDR1 DFQATT, CDR2 SNEGSKA (reference sequence). The length of the CDR3 is 11 residues. For the CDR3, the DNA is TGCAGTGCCTTGTCCGCCTACGAGCAGTACTTC. Amino acid sequence: CSALSAYEQYF.

The chain carries TRBV7-9 and TRBJ2-7; the D is unclear. CDR1 and CDR2 (germline): SEHNR, FQNEAQ (reference sequence). V was shortened by 5 bases and J by 5 bases, with 16 bases between the two germline ends. This CDR3 region has 14 residues. CDR3: CASSVGLYWDEQYF. CDR3 nucleotide sequence: TGTGCCAGCAGCGTAGGCCTCTATTGGGACGAGCAGTACTTC. The full variable domain, completed using reference TRBV7-9 and TRBJ2-7, is DTGVSQNPRHKITKRGQNVTFRCDPISEHNRLYWYRQTLGQGPEFLTYFQNEAQLEKSRLLSDRFSAERPKGSFSTLEIQRTEQGDSAMYLCASSVGLYWDEQYFGPGTRLTVT.

The chain carries TRBV5-1 and TRBJ2-1; the D is unclear. V was shortened by 4 bases and J by 2 bases, with 10 bases between the two germline ends. Per germline, CDR1 SGHRS and CDR2 YFSETQ. The CDR3 extends over 14 amino acids. The CDR3 DNA reads TGCGCCAGCAGCATCGAAATCACCTACAATGAGCAGTTCTTC. It translates to CASSIEITYNEQFF. Filled out from reference TRBV5-1 and TRBJ2-1, the complete variable domain reads KAGVTQTPRYLIKTRGQQVTLSCSPISGHRSVSWYQQTPGQGLQFLFEYFSETQRNKGNFPGRFSGRQFSNSRSEMNVSTLELGDSALYLCASSIEITYNEQFFGPGTRLTVL.

This chain links TRBV29-1 with TRBJ2-1; 8 bases are shared with TRBD2. Germline loops: CDR1 SQVTM, CDR2 ANQGSEA. The CDR3 sequence is 18 residues long. The J segment lost 4 bases and the V segment lost 3 bases, leaving 17 bases of the junction unmatched. This chain's CDR3 is CSVEVRGRHTSGYNEQFF. The CDR3 coding sequence is TGCAGCGTTGAGGTCCGCGGACGACACACTAGCGGATACAATGAGCAGTTCTTC.

Comment on this clonotype: One end of the junction varies from germline; a read error may be responsible. The J gene is TRBJ2-1, the V gene TRBV7-7; 8 bases are a match to TRBD1. The length of the CDR3 is 17 residues. Per germline, CDR1 SSHAT and CDR2 FNYEAQ (reference sequence). CDR3 in DNA: TGTGCTAGCAGCTTAGCGCCCAGGACAGGGTCCTACAATGAGCAGTTCTTC. Translating gives CASSLAPRTGSYNEQFF.

The rearrangement uses TRBV28 and TRBJ1-1, with 7 nucleotides matching TRBD1. V lost 10 bases, J lost 7 bases, and 6 bases stayed unmatched. CDR3 length equals 11 residues. CDR1 and CDR2 from the germline V gene are MDHEN and SYDVKM. The CDR3 DNA is TGTGCCACTGATACAGGGGTTGAAGCTTTCTTT. Encoded protein: CATDTGVEAFF.

The chain employs TRBV5-1 and TRBJ2-1; 7 nucleotides agree with TRBD2. V lost 0 bases to trimming and J lost 7 bases; unmatched junction nucleotides: 10. CDR1 SGHRS and CDR2 YFSETQ come from the germline V gene. CDR3 size: 16 residues. The CDR3 loop is CASSLGTSELENEQFF. In DNA, the CDR3 is TGCGCCAGCAGCTTGGGTACTAGCGAACTTGAAAATGAGCAGTTCTTC. The full variable domain, in which reference TRBV5-1 and TRBJ2-1 provide the parts outside the CDR3, is KAGVTQTPRYLIKTRGQQVTLSCSPISGHRSVSWYQQTPGQGLQFLFEYFSETQRNKGNFPGRFSGRQFSNSRSEMNVSTLELGDSALYLCASSLGTSELENEQFFGPGTRLTVL.

This clonotype was detected only once. This chain links TRBV2 with TRBJ2-5; 7 bases agree with TRBD1. With the DNA end fitting TRBJ2-7 better, the J assignment may be wrong. The germline V gene encodes CDR1 SNHLY and CDR2 FYNNEI. This CDR3 is built from 15 residues. CDR3 region: CASSKLQGYGYEQYF. The CDR3 DNA is TGTGCCAGCAGTAAACTACAGGGGTACGGGTACGAGCAGTACTTC.

CDR3 bases: TGTGCCGGCATGCCCATAAGTCAAGAGACCCAGTACTTC. Its protein is CAGMPISQETQYF. The chain employs TRBV2 and TRBJ2-5; D gene unclear. V lost 11 bases, J lost 2 bases, and 15 bases lay in between. This CDR3 spans 13 amino acids. Germline-derived CDR1 and CDR2 are SNHLY and FYNNEI.

This chain connects TRBV7-2 to TRBJ1-2; 7 positions agree with TRBD1. Germline assignment: CDR1 SGHTA and CDR2 FQGNSA. The junction had 5 bases not matched to a gene; V was cut back by 1 base and J by 3 bases. This CDR3 is 15 amino acids long. The CDR3 DNA reads as TGTGCCAGCAGCTTAGAAGGCAGGGGGGACTATGGCTACACCTTC. It translates to CASSLEGRGDYGYTF.

The genes are TRBV5-1 and TRBJ2-5, with 9 bases identical to TRBD1. J lost 4 bases, V lost 1 base, and 8 bases had no gene match. The germline V gene has CDR1 SGHRS and CDR2 YFSETQ. This CDR3 region has 16 residues. The CDR3 DNA sequence: TGCGCCAGCAGCTTGAGGCGGGACAGGGATAGAGAGACCCAGTACTTC. It yields the protein CASSLRRDRDRETQYF. The variable domain in full, completed from reference TRBV5-1 and TRBJ2-5, reads KAGVTQTPRYLIKTRGQQVTLSCSPISGHRSVSWYQQTPGQGLQFLFEYFSETQRNKGNFPGRFSGRQFSNSRSEMNVSTLELGDSALYLCASSLRRDRDRETQYFGPGTRLLVL.

This clonotype was observed a handful of times. V is TRBV7-2 and J is TRBJ1-2, with no clear D. The CDR3 has 13 amino acids. Germline V lookup: CDR1 SGHTA, CDR2 FQGNSA. The V gene lost 2 bases and the J gene lost 7 bases, with 11 bases spanning the gap. The DNA for the CDR3 is TGTGCCAGCAGCTTATTGGAGAGTGCTGGCTACACCTTC. The encoded protein is CASSLLESAGYTF.

This clonotype was seen a handful of times. The chain employs TRBV7-3 and TRBJ1-1; D call uncertain. The CDR3 sequence is 13 residues long. Germline loops: CDR1 SGHTA, CDR2 FQGTGA. V was shortened by 0 bases and J by 5 bases, with 7 bases between the two germline ends. CDR3 sequence reads: CASSLTPRTEAFF. The CDR3 nucleotides read TGTGCCAGCAGCTTAACCCCGCGGACTGAAGCTTTCTTT.